What follows describes a single TCR beta chain. Its target is not known. This sample includes further DNA sequences coding for the same CDR3. The sample originates from a study of cytomegalovirus exposure and HLA in healthy donors. V was clipped by 0 bases and J by 4 bases; unmatched bases: 6. This CDR3 comprises 15 residues. From germline, CDR1 is SGDLS and CDR2 YYNGEE. The study's findings and limits: A few chains tied to CMV proved CMV antigen-specific in vitro.

Vbeta (60) and Jbeta (13) primers were used in the PCR. Data came from immunoSEQ multiplex PCR; TCRdb stores just in-frame clones and leaves some out. The sample has about 240,000 clones; roughly four fifths are singletons. This TCR came from a woman aged 60 to 75 in good health and CMV-seropositive. The source material was PBMCs. This chain connects TRBV9 to TRBJ2-7; TRBD1 matches 8 bases. CDR3 sequence reads: CASSVGTGGLYEQYF. For the CDR3, the DNA is TGTGCCAGCAGCGTAGGTACAGGGGGGTTGTACGAGCAGTACTTC.